This T cell receptor beta chain was profiled in a study of tumor-infiltrating lymphocytes in glioblastoma multiforme. After removal of 4 bases from V and 1 base from J, the junction contained 10 bases not matched to a gene. Germline CDR1 SGHRS, CDR2 YFSETQ. The CDR3 contains 16 residues. In this sample, this clonotype turned up many times. Multiple V-beta primers and a C-beta primer amplified TCRB from RNA. A C-beta primer primed TCRB cDNA from roughly 0.51 ug RNA. Each CDR3 protein gets one entry after TCRdb re-called the multiplex PCR reads with MiXCR. The sample comprises approximately 20,000 distinct CDR3 sequences, approximately 70% of which are singletons, and 15% to 20% rests with the top ten.

J is TRBJ2-7 and V is TRBV5-1; the match to TRBD1 covers 8 bases. This receptor was taken from a male donor with glioblastoma. Sequencing input: peripheral blood. The CDR3 region has the DNA TGCGCCAGCAGCCGGAGTGGGACAGGACCTTCCTACGAGCAGTACTTC. It translates to CASSRSGTGPSYEQYF.